The clone carrying this T cell receptor (beta chain) was seen a few times. Its antigen is still unknown. The Oncomine TCR Beta short-read assay was applied to DNA of cultured CD4+ T cells. Using the QIAamp micro DNA kit, genomic DNA was extracted from the CD4+ T cells that had been cultured. TCRdb re-called the PCR reads with MiXCR, one entry per CDR3 protein. The sample includes about 11,000 distinct CDR3 sequences, 25% to 30% of them seen just once. This record belongs to a study of vaccination and CD4 T cells after COVID-19. Looking at the study overall: At a median roughly 100 days (range 35 to 161) after diagnosis, post-COVID samples were drawn. Spike peptides, overlapping and drawn from SARS-CoV-2, HCoV-NL63, HCoV-OC43 and HCoV-229E, were used to stimulate cells.

Findings and caveats of the study: Early timepoints after natural infection were not analyzed in these convalescent patients.

The J segment lost 6 bases and the V segment lost 4 bases, leaving 6 bases of the junction unmatched. CDR1 is MNHNS and CDR2 is SASEGT in the germline V gene. CDR3 length: 13 amino acids. Treatment of the sample: approximately nine-day PBMC culture with coronavirus spike peptide pools or control peptides (ViraFEST assay). CD4+ T cells that came from the unexposed donor were collected before the COVID-19 pandemic (2011-2018). The chain uses TRBV6-1 and TRBJ2-7; 7 bases agree with TRBD1. This TCR was sampled from a human donor in good health. Sequencing was carried out using CD4+ T cells from blood, cultured in vitro. The CDR3 nucleotides read TGTGCCAGCAGTGGAGTAGGGGGCGGCGAGCAGTACTTC. It is translated as CASSGVGGGEQYF.